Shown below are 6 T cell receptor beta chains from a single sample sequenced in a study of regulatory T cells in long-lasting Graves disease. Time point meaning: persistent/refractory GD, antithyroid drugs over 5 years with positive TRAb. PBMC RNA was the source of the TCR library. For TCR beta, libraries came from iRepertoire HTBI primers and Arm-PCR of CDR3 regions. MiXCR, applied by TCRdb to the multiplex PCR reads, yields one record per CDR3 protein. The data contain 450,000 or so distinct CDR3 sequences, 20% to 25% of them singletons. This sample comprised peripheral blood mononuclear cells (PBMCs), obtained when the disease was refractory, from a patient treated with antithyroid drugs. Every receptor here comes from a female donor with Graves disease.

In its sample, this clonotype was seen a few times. CDR3 region: CASADRDKQPQHF. CDR3 in DNA: TGTGCCAGCGCGGACAGGGATAAACAGCCCCAGCATTTT. The rearrangement joins TRBV6-1 to TRBJ1-5; 8 bases map to TRBD1. In germline, CDR1 is MNHNS, CDR2 SASEGT. After removal of 8 bases from V and 7 bases from J, the junction contained 7 bases not matched to a gene. The CDR3 covers 13 residues.

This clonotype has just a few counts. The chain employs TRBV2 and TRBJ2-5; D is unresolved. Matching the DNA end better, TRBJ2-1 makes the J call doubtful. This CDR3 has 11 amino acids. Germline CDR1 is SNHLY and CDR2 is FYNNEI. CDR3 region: CASSLSKGQFF. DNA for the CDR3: TGTGCCAGCAGTTTATCGAAAGGGCAGTTCTTC.

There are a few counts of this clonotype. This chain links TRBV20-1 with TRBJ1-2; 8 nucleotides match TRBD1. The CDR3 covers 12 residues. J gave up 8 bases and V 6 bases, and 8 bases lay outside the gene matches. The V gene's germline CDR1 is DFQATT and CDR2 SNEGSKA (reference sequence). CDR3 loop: CSARDRIGGYTF. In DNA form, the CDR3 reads TGCAGTGCAAGGGACAGGATTGGAGGCTACACCTTC.

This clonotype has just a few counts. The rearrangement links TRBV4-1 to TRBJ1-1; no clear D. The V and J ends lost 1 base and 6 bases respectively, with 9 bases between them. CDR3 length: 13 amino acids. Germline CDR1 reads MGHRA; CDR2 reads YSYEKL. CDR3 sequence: CASSQVGVSEAFF. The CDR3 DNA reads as TGCGCCAGCAGCCAAGTTGGTGTGTCTGAAGCTTTCTTT.

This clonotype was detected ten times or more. CDR3 sequence reads: CASSLVPGQGSNTEAFF. The CDR3 nucleotides are TGTGCCAGCAGCTTAGTACCGGGACAGGGGTCTAACACTGAAGCTTTCTTT. This chain links TRBV7-8 with TRBJ1-1; TRBD1 matches 10 bases. The CDR3 spans 17 residues. Losses at the gene ends were 1 base for V and 2 bases for J; bases not matched to a gene: 7. Looked up from germline, CDR1 is SGHVS and CDR2 is FQNEAQ.

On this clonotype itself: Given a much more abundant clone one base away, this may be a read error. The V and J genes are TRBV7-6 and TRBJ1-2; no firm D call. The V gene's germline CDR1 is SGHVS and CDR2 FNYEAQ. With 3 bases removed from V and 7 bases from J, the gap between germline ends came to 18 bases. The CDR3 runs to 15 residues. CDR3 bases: TGTGCCAGCAGCTTTGTGACCGATCTTACCGCTGGCTACACCTTC. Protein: CASSFVTDLTAGYTF.